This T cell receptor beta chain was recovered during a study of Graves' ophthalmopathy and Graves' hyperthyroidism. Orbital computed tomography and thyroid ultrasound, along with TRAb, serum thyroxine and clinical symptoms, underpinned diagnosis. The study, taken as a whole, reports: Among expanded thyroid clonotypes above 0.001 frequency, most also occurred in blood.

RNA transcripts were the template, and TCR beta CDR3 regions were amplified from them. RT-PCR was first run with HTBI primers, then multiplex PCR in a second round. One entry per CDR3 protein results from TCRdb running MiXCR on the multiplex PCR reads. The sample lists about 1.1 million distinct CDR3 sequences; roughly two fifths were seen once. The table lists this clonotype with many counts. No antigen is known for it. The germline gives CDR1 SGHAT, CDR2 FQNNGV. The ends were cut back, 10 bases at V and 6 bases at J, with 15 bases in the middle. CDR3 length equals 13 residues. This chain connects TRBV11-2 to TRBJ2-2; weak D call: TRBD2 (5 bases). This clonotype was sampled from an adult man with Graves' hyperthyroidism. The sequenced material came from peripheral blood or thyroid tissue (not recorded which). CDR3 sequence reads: CATTPGVAGELFF. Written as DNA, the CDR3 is TGTGCCACTACCCCCGGGGTCGCCGGGGAGCTGTTTTTT.